The present T cell receptor (beta chain) was sequenced within a study of molecular identifiers for immune sequencing clone quantification (dated by TCRdb to 2016 to 2019). Background on the whole study: In a replicate experiment, RNA from around 20,000 or 100,000 naive CD8 T cells was split into five aliquots, four of which were sequenced. This methods study used CD8 T cells to benchmark TCR RNA copy counting and molecular-identifier clustering-based TCR repertoire sequencing (MIDCIRS). Broad study findings and their caveats: In CMV-specific effector cells, clones with more than 20 RNA copies contained over 97% of molecules, whereas in naive cells such clones contained under 1% of molecules. Spiked-in Jurkat TCR RNA equal to a single cell's worth was reported to be detectable even within one million naive CD8 T cells. The sizes of highly expanded clones could end up underestimated when identical TCR molecules share a barcode. Naive libraries contained spiked-in Jurkat TCR RNA (10 copies' worth), which is not part of the donor repertoire. When barcode sub-clustering was omitted, TCR diversity was inflated by chimeric consensus sequences, with chimeras reaching as high as 47%. Modeling gave around 3.3 recovered TCR RNA copies per cell versus about 10 by digital PCR, implying approximately 32% capture efficiency.

Its CDR3 holds 15 amino acids, cysteine through phenylalanine. Only the CDR3 DNA is retained, 45 bases long and in frame from the first base. CDR1 and CDR2 were assigned from the germline V gene as SGHVS and FNYEAQ. V trim: 4 bases; J trim: 6 bases; unmatched bases: 6. Libraries were built with PCR. Reads for this sample came from an Illumina HiSeq 4000. Bulk TCR libraries were generated as previously described, with the TCR primers listed in Table S5 used. Purification of total RNA was performed with the Qiagen AllPrep DNA/RNA kit. Before analysis, reads from multiple sequencing runs of the same library were pooled. The published analysis was carried out like this. Reads were retained only if the reads had an exact TCR constant sequence, and the retained reads were trimmed to 150 nt and grouped according to their 12-nt molecular barcodes. Reads within each barcode group were sub-clustered using a 15% Levenshtein threshold, and quality-weighted consensus sequences were constructed for each RNA molecule. Non-functional sequences were excluded, and lower-count sequences lying one edit away from another sequence were also excluded. Based on fitting two negative binomial distributions, any barcode sub-cluster with under 20% of the maximum read count was discarded. TCRdb redid the processing of the public reads, applying fastp at Q25 and MiXCR, and retained in-frame beta chains. When rows share a CDR3 protein, they turn into one entry using the most common DNA and genes. The V and J calls come from TCRdb's annotation, not from the publication. For this sample there are approximately 670,000 distinct CDR3 sequences; just under 20% appear just once. The ten largest clones add up to roughly 0.83% of the sample.

Libraries of naive CD8 T cells were generated from about 21,000 to 970,000 sorted cells, with 10%, 30% or 50% of the purified RNA used. Naive CD8 T cells, defined as CD8+CD4-CCR7+CD45RA+, were FACS-sorted into RLT Plus buffer on a BD FACSAria II. Detection sensitivity was tested by spiking Jurkat RNA equal to some 11 TCR copies' worth into samples containing 20,000-1,000,000 naive CD8 T cells. CD8 T cells were enriched using RosetteSep CD8+ T Cell Enrichment Cocktail and Ficoll-Paque, and the enriched cells then underwent ACK red cell lysis. There are many counts of this clonotype. Its antigen is not yet known. Base quality data are lacking; no much larger clone is found one base away.

The sequencing sample was made of naive CD8+ T cells from blood, with Jurkat cell RNA spiked in. The cell subset or site label, as the study defines it: FACS-sorted CD8+CD4-CCR7+CD45RA+ naive T cells. The rearrangement combines TRBV7-6 with TRBJ1-1; the junction holds 12 bases that match TRBD1. The sequence was collected from a human donor in good health. Some libraries in this study had Jurkat cell RNA spiked in. The DNA is as follows: TGTGCCAGCAGCTGGGGGACAGGGGGCGCCGCTGAAGCTTTCTTT. The resulting protein is CASSWGTGGAAEAFF.